This passage covers 32 T cell receptor beta chains from one sample sequenced in a study of Graves' ophthalmopathy and Graves' hyperthyroidism. The study amplified TCR beta CDR3 regions using RNA transcripts. A first-round RT-PCR used HTBI primers, followed by a second-round multiplex PCR. MiXCR, run by TCRdb on the multiplex PCR reads, gives a single entry per CDR3 protein. Here the sample spans 200,000 to 250,000 distinct CDR3 sequences, 20% to 25% being singletons. Sequencing input: peripheral blood. The source of these receptors is a woman aged 45-65 years with Graves' ophthalmopathy.

The chain combines TRBV6-2 or TRBV6-3 with TRBJ1-2; tentatively, D is TRBD1 (5 bases). Germline loops: CDR1 MNHEY, CDR2 SVGEGT. The CDR3 extends over 15 amino acids. V was shortened by 0 bases and J by 2 bases, with 10 bases between the two germline ends. In DNA form, the CDR3 reads TGTGCCAGCAGTTACTCCGGTGGGGCAAACTATGGCTACACCTTC. Translated: CASSYSGGANYGYTF.

This clonotype was recorded many times. This chain joins TRBV30 and TRBJ2-7; 8 positions agree with TRBD1. The germline gives CDR1 GTSNPN, CDR2 SVGIG (reference sequence). The CDR3 sequence is 15 residues long. V shed 3 bases, J shed 2 bases, and the junction held 9 bases outside the gene matches. The CDR3 region has the DNA TGTGCCTGGAGCGCTGGACAGGGCGAAACCTACGAGCAGTACTTC. Translated: CAWSAGQGETYEQYF.

This clonotype has a count of ten or more. V gene TRBV6-2 or TRBV6-3 combines with J gene TRBJ1-5; a possible D gene is TRBD1 (5 bases). CDR3 length equals 15 residues. Trimming pared 6 bases from V and 3 bases from J, leaving 15 bases between. Germline V lookup: CDR1 MNHEY, CDR2 SVGEGT. DNA of the CDR3: TGTGCCAGCAGCCGGGACGGATTCTACAATCAGCCCCAGCATTTT. Protein product: CASSRDGFYNQPQHF.

This clonotype was seen just once. The chain carries TRBV6-5 and TRBJ1-6; TRBD1 might be the D (6 bases). The CDR3 has 15 amino acids. Trimming stripped 2 bases from V and 5 bases from J, with 10 bases between. Germline CDR1 MNHEY, CDR2 SVGAGI. The CDR3 DNA follows: TGTGCCAGCAGTTACCGGGACACCAATAATTCACCCCTCCACTTT. It is translated as CASSYRDTNNSPLHF.

This clonotype was recorded at least ten times. The CDR3 spells CSTKGGGNYEQYF. The CDR3 nucleotides are TGCAGCACCAAGGGGGGCGGAAACTACGAGCAGTACTTC. V usage is TRBV29-1 and J usage is TRBJ2-7; D possibly matches TRBD1 or TRBD2 (6 bases each). V was shortened by 8 bases and J by 3 bases, with 17 bases between the two germline ends. The CDR3 runs to 13 residues. Germline loops: CDR1 SQVTM, CDR2 ANQGSEA.

This clonotype showed up many times. This chain uses TRBV19 with TRBJ1-3; D may be TRBD1 (6 bases). Between the trimmed V and J ends, which lost 4 bases and 0 bases, there was a span of 10 bases. Germline V gene lookup returns CDR1 LNHDA and CDR2 SQIVND (reference sequence). The CDR3 has 15 amino acids. The CDR3 sequence: CASSKGHISGNTIYF. As DNA, the CDR3 is TGTGCCAGTAGTAAGGGACATATCTCTGGAAACACCATATATTTT.

The rearrangement links TRBV27 to TRBJ2-7; D not resolved. The germline CDR1 and CDR2 sequences are MNHEY and SMNVEV (reference sequence). The ends were cut back, 5 bases at V and 2 bases at J, with 16 bases in the middle. CDR3 length: 15 amino acids. CDR3 nucleotides: TGTGCCAGCAGTCTTTCAACCGGTGGGGCCTACGAGCAGTACTTC. Its translation: CASSLSTGGAYEQYF.

This clonotype was counted many times. This sequence joins TRBV20-1 and TRBJ1-3; 9 bases align to TRBD1. CDR1 and CDR2 (germline): DFQATT, SNEGSKA (reference sequence). V shed 0 bases and J 2 bases; nucleotides not matched to a gene: 8. CDR3 size: 17 residues. The CDR3 loop is CSARDYVGQGTGNTIYF. The CDR3 DNA is TGCAGTGCTAGAGATTACGTCGGACAGGGGACTGGAAACACCATATATTTT.

At least ten counts were recorded for this clonotype. V is TRBV7-3 and J is TRBJ1-2; 7 nucleotides line up with TRBD1. V gave up 9 bases and J gave up 0 bases; unmatched junction bases: 7. CDR1 and CDR2 (germline): SGHTA, FQGTGA. This CDR3 is 14 amino acids long. For the CDR3, the DNA is TGTGCCAGAATACAGGGGCTAGCTAACTATGGCTACACCTTC. Protein sequence: CARIQGLANYGYTF.

This clonotype was seen many times. The chain recombines TRBV3-1 with TRBJ1-3, with D uncertain. The CDR3 contains 14 residues. Looked up from germline, CDR1 is LGHDT and CDR2 is YNNKEL (reference sequence). Trimming removed 2 bases from V and 0 bases from J, with 5 bases in between. The CDR3 sequence: CASSQTVSGNTIYF. The CDR3 nucleotides are TGTGCCAGCAGCCAAACTGTCTCTGGAAACACCATATATTTT.

This clonotype was observed at least ten times. This sequence joins TRBV9 and TRBJ2-7, with 8 bases that match TRBD1. Germline V gene sequence: CDR1 SGDLS, CDR2 YYNGEE. There are 16 residues in the CDR3. The trim removed 4 bases at V and 1 base at J, leaving 10 bases unmatched. In nucleotides, the CDR3 is TGTGCCAGCAGCCAAGGACAGGGCCAGTTTTCCTACGAGCAGTACTTC. It translates to CASSQGQGQFSYEQYF.

The chain has TRBV15 and TRBJ2-5, with D unclear. Germline CDR1 and CDR2: LNHNV and YYDKDF (reference sequence). V was shortened by 0 bases and J by 5 bases, with 10 bases between the two germline ends. This CDR3 contains 14 residues. As DNA, the CDR3 is TGTGCCACCAGCAGAGACAGTGGGTTGGAGACCCAGTACTTC. Its protein product is CATSRDSGLETQYF.

V is TRBV20-1 and J is TRBJ1-1; D gene unclear. Per the germline V gene, CDR1 is DFQATT and CDR2 is SNEGSKA (reference sequence). The CDR3 runs to 10 residues. V lost 3 bases and J lost 12, with 11 bases in between. The CDR3 is CSARLLETFF. The CDR3 DNA reads TGCAGTGCTAGGTTGTTAGAAACTTTCTTT.

The sample holds many counts of this clonotype. The chain has TRBV20-1 and TRBJ1-1, with D possibly matching TRBD1 (5 bases). Germline V gives CDR1 DFQATT, CDR2 SNEGSKA (reference sequence). The CDR3 consists of 12 residues. V lost 1 base, J lost 4 bases, and 7 bases lay in between. For the CDR3, the DNA is TGCAGTGCTAGAGGGACATTCACTGAAGCTTTCTTT. It encodes CSARGTFTEAFF.

The chain employs TRBV19 and TRBJ1-2; the match to TRBD1 covers 8 bases. This CDR3 has 14 residues. The germline V gene encodes CDR1 LNHDA and CDR2 SQIVND (reference sequence). Unmatched junction bases numbered 7, after V lost 6 bases and J lost 4 bases. The CDR3 region has the DNA TGTGCCAGTAGAGTCCAGGGGGCAGGCTATGGCTACACCTTC. Encoded protein: CASRVQGAGYGYTF.

The J gene is TRBJ2-5, the V gene TRBV5-1; perhaps D is TRBD1 or TRBD2 (5 bases each). Deletions cut 4 bases from V and 2 bases from J, with 18 bases between. Germline CDR1 reads SGHRS; CDR2 reads YFSETQ. The CDR3 is made up of 16 amino acids. Here the CDR3 DNA reads TGCGCCAGCAGCCCAGGGACCCTCGGGATGCAAGAGACCCAGTACTTC. Amino acids: CASSPGTLGMQETQYF.

This clonotype was seen many times. The V gene is TRBV9, the J gene TRBJ2-2; weak D call: TRBD1 (5 bases). Per germline, CDR1 SGDLS and CDR2 YYNGEE. CDR3 length: 14 residues. The V end was cut by 4 bases, the J end by 3 bases, with 10 bases between. The CDR3 region has the DNA TGTGCCAGCAGCTCCGACAGCTACACCGGGGAGCTGTTTTTT. This translates into CASSSDSYTGELFF.

This clonotype was picked up many times. The V and J genes are TRBV6-5 and TRBJ1-2; TRBD1 agrees at 7 bases. The CDR3 runs 12 residues. V lost 5 bases and J lost 6; bases outside the gene matches: 3. Looked up from germline, CDR1 is MNHEY and CDR2 is SVGAGI. CDR3 loop: CASSPRGDGYTF. In DNA form, the CDR3 reads TGTGCCAGCAGTCCCAGGGGGGATGGCTACACCTTC.

This chain joins TRBV12-3 or TRBV12-4 and TRBJ1-2; D gene unclear. Trimming cost V 2 bases and J 7 bases, with 14 bases left between them. The CDR3 sequence is 14 residues long. CDR3 residues: CASSLRRQNGGYTF. For the CDR3, the DNA is TGTGCCAGCAGTTTAAGACGGCAGAACGGTGGCTACACCTTC.

This clonotype has more than one count but fewer than ten. V is TRBV6-1 and J is TRBJ2-6; 7 bases line up with TRBD1. This CDR3 is built from 15 residues. V lost 4 bases, J lost 0 bases, and 0 bases stayed unmatched. Germline V gene sequence: CDR1 MNHNS, CDR2 SASEGT. CDR3 sequence: CASSGDSSGANVLTF. As DNA, the CDR3 is TGTGCCAGCAGTGGGGACAGCTCTGGGGCCAACGTCCTGACTTTC.

The sample holds many counts of this clonotype. V is TRBV6-5 and J is TRBJ2-7, with D possibly matching TRBD1 (6 bases). The CDR3 is made up of 14 amino acids. From germline, CDR1 is MNHEY and CDR2 SVGAGI. Deletions cut 5 bases from V and 1 base from J, with 12 bases between. In nucleotides, the CDR3 is TGTGCCAGCAGTACCCCGGGACAATCCTACGAGCAGTACTTC. This codes for CASSTPGQSYEQYF.

The chain carries TRBV28 and TRBJ2-5; 7 bases match TRBD2. Trimming removed 5 bases from V and 4 bases from J; junction bases left unmatched: 7. CDR3 length equals 14 residues. Per the germline V gene, CDR1 is MDHEN and CDR2 is SYDVKM. CDR3 DNA sequence: TGTGCCAGCAGTGCCCTAGGGGAGGGAGAGACCCAGTACTTC. Translating it yields CASSALGEGETQYF.

This clonotype has at least ten counts. This sequence joins TRBV2 and TRBJ2-5; no reliable D call. V shed 5 bases and J shed 3 bases, with 16 bases lying between them. The CDR3 has 15 amino acids. Germline CDR1 and CDR2: SNHLY and FYNNEI. CDR3 in amino acids: CASSTKGTREETQYF. The CDR3 bases are TGTGCCAGCAGTACCAAGGGAACACGGGAAGAGACCCAGTACTTC.

J is TRBJ2-7 and V is TRBV29-1, with 8 nucleotides matching TRBD2. The CDR3 contains 12 residues. V shed 3 bases and J 5 bases; nucleotides not matched to a gene: 3. In germline, CDR1 is SQVTM, CDR2 ANQGSEA. The CDR3 sequence is CSVDSGGDEQYF. CDR3 bases: TGCAGCGTTGATTCGGGGGGGGACGAGCAGTACTTC.

This clonotype was detected many times. The chain uses TRBV27 and TRBJ1-2; perhaps TRBD1 as D (6 bases). CDR3 size: 15 residues. Germline V gene sequence: CDR1 MNHEY, CDR2 SMNVEV (reference sequence). The V and J ends lost 6 bases and 4 bases respectively, with 18 bases between them. This CDR3 is CASSLAGRGPYGYTF. The CDR3 region has the DNA TGTGCCAGCAGCCTCGCCGGTCGGGGGCCCTATGGCTACACCTTC.

As regards this clonotype: The conserved phenylalanine or tryptophan normally closing the CDR3 is absent here, so this likely arose from a read error. The chain combines TRBV7-2 with TRBJ2-3; D not certain. From germline, CDR1 is SGHTA and CDR2 FQGNSA. Trimming cost V 5 bases and J 2 bases, with 8 bases left between them. This CDR3 is built from 13 residues. In DNA, the CDR3 is TGTGCCAGCAGCCAACCCCCCACAGATACGCAGTATCTT. This codes for CASSQPPTDTQYL.

This clonotype came up many times. The chain joins TRBV6-2 or TRBV6-3 to TRBJ1-2, with D perhaps TRBD1 (6 bases). This CDR3 has 13 amino acids. The ends were cut back, 5 bases at V and 8 bases at J, with 15 bases in the middle. Germline CDR1 reads MNHEY; CDR2 reads SVGEGT. In DNA form, the CDR3 reads TGTGCCAGCAGTCACAGGGAAGAGAGCGGCTACACCTTC. Translation gives CASSHREESGYTF.

The chain recombines TRBV4-1 with TRBJ2-7; 7 bases are a match to TRBD2. Germline values: CDR1 MGHRA, CDR2 YSYEKL. The CDR3 loop spans 15 amino acids. The V and J ends lost 3 bases and 2 bases, in that order; junction bases with no gene match: 7. The CDR3 sequence is CASSQGLTTTYEQYF. The CDR3 DNA is TGCGCCAGCAGCCAGGGACTAACGACAACCTACGAGCAGTACTTC.

This clonotype was recorded many times. The V and J genes are TRBV10-1 and TRBJ1-5; D is ambiguous. V was shortened by 3 bases and J by 2 bases, with 2 bases between the two germline ends. This CDR3 has 12 residues. Germline CDR1 WNHNN, CDR2 SYGVQD (reference sequence). CDR3 sequence: CASSDGNQPQHF. The CDR3 nucleotides are TGCGCCAGCAGTGATGGCAATCAGCCCCAGCATTTT.

This clonotype was detected many times. DNA for the CDR3: TGTGCCTGGAGTGTACGGGGGAGTTCAGGCGAGCAGTACTTC. Protein: CAWSVRGSSGEQYF. This chain joins TRBV30 and TRBJ2-7; TRBD2 is a possible D gene (6 bases). Trimming pared 0 bases from V and 6 bases from J, leaving 15 bases between. CDR1 and CDR2 (germline): GTSNPN, SVGIG (reference sequence). The CDR3 totals 14 residues.

In its sample, this clonotype was seen many times. The chain has TRBV6-1 and TRBJ1-5, with TRBD1 matching 8 bases. The CDR3 contains 16 residues. Germline-derived CDR1 and CDR2 are MNHNS and SASEGT. V gave up 2 bases and J gave up 6 bases; unmatched junction bases: 9. Here the CDR3 reads CASSEQDRAGSQPQHF. The CDR3 DNA follows: TGTGCCAGCAGTGAACAGGACAGGGCGGGAAGTCAGCCCCAGCATTTT.

The chain has TRBV19 and TRBJ1-2; 8 nucleotides match TRBD1. The length of the CDR3 is 14 residues. Germline V gene lookup returns CDR1 LNHDA and CDR2 SQIVND (reference sequence). J lost 7 bases, V lost 6 bases, and 10 bases had no gene match. The CDR3 coding sequence is TGTGCCAGTAGCGGGACAGGTCGGGGAGGTGGCTACACCTTC. Translating it yields CASSGTGRGGGYTF.